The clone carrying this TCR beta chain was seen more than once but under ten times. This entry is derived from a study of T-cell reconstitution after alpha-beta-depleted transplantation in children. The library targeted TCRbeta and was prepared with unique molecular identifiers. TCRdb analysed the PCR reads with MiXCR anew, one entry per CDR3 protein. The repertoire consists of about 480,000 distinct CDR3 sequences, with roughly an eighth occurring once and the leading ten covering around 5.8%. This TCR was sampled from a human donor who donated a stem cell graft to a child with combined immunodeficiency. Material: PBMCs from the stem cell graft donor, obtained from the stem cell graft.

Here the CDR3 DNA reads TGTGCCAGCAGCGTCGGGATCGGTAGGGGTGAGCAGTTCTTC. Encoded protein: CASSVGIGRGEQFF. V and J are TRBV7-2 and TRBJ2-1; D might be TRBD1 or TRBD2, each matching 5 bases. CDR1 SGHTA and CDR2 FQGNSA come from the germline V gene. With 5 bases removed from V and 9 bases from J, the gap between germline ends came to 17 bases. This CDR3 region has 14 residues.